This T cell receptor beta chain originates from a study of yellow fever vaccine responses in identical twins. Study results and limitations: Twins reportedly mounted vaccine T cell responses that seemed partly convergent, partly personalized.

Germline CDR1 is SGHDN and CDR2 is FVKESK. The CDR3 is 14 residues long. Trimming cost V 2 bases and J 6 bases, with 12 bases left between them. This clonotype has only one observation. The antigen remains unidentified. TCRdb itself ran the RT-PCR reads through MiXCR, one entry per CDR3 protein. The table records under 20,000 distinct CDR3 sequences, 61% of them present only once. This rearrangement joins TRBV14 to TRBJ2-3; D is unresolved. The material sequenced was T cells from blood (PBMCs), unsorted or a sorted subset (not recorded which), taken before or after yellow fever vaccination (not recorded which). The TCR originated in a woman aged 18-30 years who received the yellow fever vaccine. CDR3 loop: CASSQSMAADTQYF. The CDR3 DNA follows: TGTGCCAGCAGCCAATCTATGGCTGCTGATACGCAGTATTTT.